The 8 T cell receptor beta chains presented below share a single source sample, sequenced in a study of blood T cell repertoires in COVID-19. This table comes from immunoSEQ multiplex PCR, and its TCRdb copy is limited to in-frame clones, with some not included. The sample gives around 130,000 clones, approximately 84% of which show up once; about 15% is in the top ten. Sequences were obtained from peripheral blood. These receptors all stem from a woman aged 80 or over with acute or convalescent COVID-19.

This chain joins TRBV7-9 and TRBJ2-3, with TRBD2 as a possible D gene (5 bases). The V gene's germline CDR1 is SEHNR and CDR2 FQNEAQ (reference sequence). The CDR3 extends over 17 amino acids. V gave up 5 bases and J gave up 0 bases, with 18 bases separating them. This CDR3 is CASSAESSGLSTDTQYF. As DNA, the CDR3 is TGTGCCAGCAGCGCGGAATCGAGCGGCTTAAGCACAGATACGCAGTATTTT.

This rearrangement joins TRBV9 to TRBJ2-1, with D tentatively TRBD1 (5 bases). Per the germline V gene, CDR1 is SGDLS and CDR2 is YYNGEE. Trimming took off 5 bases at V and 0 bases at J, with 18 bases between the two ends. The CDR3 contains 17 residues. CDR3 DNA sequence: TGTGCCAGCAGTCAAACCTCACAGGAGAGCTCCTACAATGAGCAGTTCTTC. Amino acids: CASSQTSQESSYNEQFF.

The chain employs TRBV5-4 and TRBJ1-2; tentative D call: TRBD1 (5 bases). Trimming took 0 bases from V and 4 from J, leaving 10 bases between them. CDR1 is SGHNT, CDR2 YYREEE, per germline (reference sequence). The CDR3 spans 14 residues. The DNA of the CDR3 is TGTGCCAGCAGCTTGGACAGGCGAACCTATGGCTACACCTTC. Translation gives CASSLDRRTYGYTF.

V usage is TRBV3-1 (or the pseudogene TRBV3-2) and J usage is TRBJ2-7, with TRBD2 matching over 12 bases. Trimming at V came to 4 bases and at J to 2 bases, leaving 3 bases not matched to a gene. This CDR3 region has 15 residues. Per the germline V gene, CDR1 is LGHDT and CDR2 is YNNKEL (reference sequence). CDR3 nucleotides: TGTGCCAGCAGCCCACTAGCGGGAGGCACCTACGAGCAGTACTTC. Encoded protein: CASSPLAGGTYEQYF.

CDR3 residues: CASRLTGGEMYTEAFF. The CDR3 coding sequence is TGTGCCAGCAGGCTGACAGGGGGCGAGATGTACACTGAAGCTTTCTTT. This chain uses TRBV7-2 with TRBJ1-1, with 10 bases that match TRBD1. Trimming cost V 6 bases and J 3 bases; bases outside gene matches: 10. The length of the CDR3 is 16 residues. CDR1 and CDR2 (germline): SGHTA, FQGNSA.

The gene calls are TRBV29-1 and TRBJ2-7, with TRBD2 as a possible D gene (5 bases). Trimming shortened V by 2 bases and J by 2 bases, and 7 bases separated the two germline ends. The CDR3 contains 12 residues. CDR1 is SQVTM, CDR2 ANQGSEA, per germline. The CDR3 here is CSVEREPYEQYF. The CDR3 nucleotides are TGCAGCGTTGAAAGGGAGCCCTACGAGCAGTACTTC.

This clone was found once. The V and J genes are TRBV7-9 and TRBJ1-2; the D is unclear. Trimming left V 5 bases short and J 3 bases short, with 13 bases between. Germline lookup yields CDR1 SEHNR and CDR2 FQNEAQ (reference sequence). The CDR3 has 14 amino acids. For the CDR3, the DNA is TGTGCCAGCAGCCCCACCTACGCACACTATGGCTACACCTTC. This gives the protein CASSPTYAHYGYTF.

This sequence joins TRBV6-5 and TRBJ2-6; the D is unclear. The CDR3 runs 15 residues. Germline CDR1 MNHEY, CDR2 SVGAGI. V dropped 1 base and J dropped 1 base, with 5 bases sitting between them. In DNA, the CDR3 is TGTGCCAGCAGTTACTTGTTATCTGGGGCCAACGTCCTGACTTTC. As protein: CASSYLLSGANVLTF.